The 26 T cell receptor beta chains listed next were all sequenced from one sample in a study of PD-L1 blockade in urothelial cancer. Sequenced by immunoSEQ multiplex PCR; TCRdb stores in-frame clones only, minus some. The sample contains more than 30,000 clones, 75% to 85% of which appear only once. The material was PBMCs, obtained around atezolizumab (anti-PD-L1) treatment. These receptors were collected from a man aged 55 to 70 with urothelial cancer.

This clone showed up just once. The CDR3 reads CASSVRDRNTGELFF. In DNA form, the CDR3 reads TGTGCCAGCAGCGTTAGGGACAGGAACACCGGGGAGCTGTTTTTT. This chain uses TRBV9 with TRBJ2-2, with 7 positions matching TRBD1. V shed 2 bases and J 1 base; nucleotides not matched to a gene: 2. The V gene's germline CDR1 is SGDLS and CDR2 YYNGEE. CDR3 length: 15 amino acids.

CDR3 DNA: TGTGCCAGCAGTCAGGGACAACTCAGAGACACTGAAGCTTTCTTT. Residues: CASSQGQLRDTEAFF. The rearrangement uses TRBV6-5 and TRBJ1-1; possible D gene TRBD1, 6 bases. CDR3 length: 15 residues. V lost 5 bases to trimming and J lost 3 bases, with 16 bases between them. The germline V gene encodes CDR1 MNHEY and CDR2 SVGAGI.

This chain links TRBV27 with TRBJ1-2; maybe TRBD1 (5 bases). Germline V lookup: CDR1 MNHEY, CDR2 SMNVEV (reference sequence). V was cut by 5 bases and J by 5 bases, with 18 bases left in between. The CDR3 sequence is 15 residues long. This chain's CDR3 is CASSRRGAGSYGYTF. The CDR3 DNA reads TGTGCCAGCAGTCGTCGTGGGGCCGGATCATATGGCTACACCTTC.

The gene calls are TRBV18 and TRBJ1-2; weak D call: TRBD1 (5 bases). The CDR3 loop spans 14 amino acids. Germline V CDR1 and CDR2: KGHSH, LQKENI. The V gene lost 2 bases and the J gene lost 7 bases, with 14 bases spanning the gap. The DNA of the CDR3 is TGTGCCAGCTCACCAGGGGGGAGCGGCTTTGGCTACACCTTC. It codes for CASSPGGSGFGYTF.

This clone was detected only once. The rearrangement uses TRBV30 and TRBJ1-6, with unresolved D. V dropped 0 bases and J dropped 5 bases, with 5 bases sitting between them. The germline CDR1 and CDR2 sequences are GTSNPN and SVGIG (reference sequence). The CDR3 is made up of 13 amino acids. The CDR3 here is CAWSVENNSPLHF. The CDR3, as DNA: TGTGCCTGGAGTGTCGAGAATAATTCACCCCTCCACTTT. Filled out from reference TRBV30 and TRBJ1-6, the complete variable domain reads SQTIHQWPATLVQPVGSPLSLECTVEGTSNPNLYWYRQAAGRGLQLLFYSVGIGQISSEVPQNLSASRPQDRQFILSSKKLLLSDSGFYLCAWSVENNSPLHFGNGTRLTVT.

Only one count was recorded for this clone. CDR3 protein: CASSLSLGDEAFF. CDR3 DNA sequence: TGTGCCAGCAGCTTGAGTCTCGGGGATGAAGCTTTCTTT. The chain employs TRBV5-6 and TRBJ1-1; D uncertain. Germline V CDR1 and CDR2: SGHDT, YYEEEE. The V gene lost 1 base and the J gene lost 7 bases, with 11 bases spanning the gap. This CDR3 has 13 amino acids.

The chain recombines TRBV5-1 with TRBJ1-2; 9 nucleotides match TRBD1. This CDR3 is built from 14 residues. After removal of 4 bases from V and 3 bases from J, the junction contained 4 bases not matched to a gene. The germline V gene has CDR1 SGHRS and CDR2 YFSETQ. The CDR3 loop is CASSQQGADYGYTF. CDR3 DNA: TGCGCCAGCAGCCAACAGGGGGCGGACTATGGCTACACCTTC.

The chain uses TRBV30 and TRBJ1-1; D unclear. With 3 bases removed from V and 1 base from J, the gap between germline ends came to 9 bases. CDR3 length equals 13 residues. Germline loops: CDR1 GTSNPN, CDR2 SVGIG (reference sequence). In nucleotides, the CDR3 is TGTGCCTGGAGGAGAGATGGGAACACTGAAGCTTTCTTT. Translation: CAWRRDGNTEAFF.

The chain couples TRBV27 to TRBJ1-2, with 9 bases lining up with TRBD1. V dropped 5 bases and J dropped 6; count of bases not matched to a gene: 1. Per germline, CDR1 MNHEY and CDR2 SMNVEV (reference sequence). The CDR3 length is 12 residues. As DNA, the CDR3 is TGTGCCAGCAGTGGGACAGGGCATGGCTACACCTTC. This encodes CASSGTGHGYTF.

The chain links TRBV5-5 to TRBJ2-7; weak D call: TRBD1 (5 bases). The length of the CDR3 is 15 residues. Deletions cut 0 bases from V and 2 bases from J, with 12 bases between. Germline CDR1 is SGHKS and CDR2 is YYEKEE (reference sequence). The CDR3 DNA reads TGTGCCAGCAGCTTGGAACAGGCCTACACCTACGAGCAGTACTTC. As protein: CASSLEQAYTYEQYF.

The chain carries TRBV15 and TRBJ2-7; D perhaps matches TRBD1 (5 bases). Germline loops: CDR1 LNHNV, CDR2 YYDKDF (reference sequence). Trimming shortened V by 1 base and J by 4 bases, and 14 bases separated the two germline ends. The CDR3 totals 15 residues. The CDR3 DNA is TGTGCCACCAGCAGAGGGCAGGGTATGGGTTACGAGCAGTACTTC. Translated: CATSRGQGMGYEQYF.

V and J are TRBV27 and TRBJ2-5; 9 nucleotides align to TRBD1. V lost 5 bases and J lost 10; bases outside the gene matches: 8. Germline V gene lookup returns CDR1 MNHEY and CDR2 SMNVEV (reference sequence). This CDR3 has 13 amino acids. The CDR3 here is CASSHRQGGVQYF. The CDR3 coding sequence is TGTGCCAGCAGTCACCGACAGGGGGGAGTCCAGTACTTC.

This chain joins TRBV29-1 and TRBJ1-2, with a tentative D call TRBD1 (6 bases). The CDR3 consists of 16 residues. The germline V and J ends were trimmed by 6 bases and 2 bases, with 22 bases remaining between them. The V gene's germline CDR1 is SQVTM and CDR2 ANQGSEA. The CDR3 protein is CSVRGGVRGRNYGYTF. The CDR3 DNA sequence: TGCAGCGTGCGGGGTGGTGTGCGGGGGCGAAACTATGGCTACACCTTC.

The DNA for the CDR3 is TGTGCCAGCAGCTTAGGGCAGGGGTTCAATGAGCAGTTCTTC. It codes for CASSLGQGFNEQFF. The chain employs TRBV5-8 and TRBJ2-1, with D tentatively TRBD1 (6 bases). This CDR3 has 14 residues. The V end lost 2 bases, the J end lost 6 bases, and 12 bases lay between the germline ends. Germline V gives CDR1 SGHTS, CDR2 YDEGEE.

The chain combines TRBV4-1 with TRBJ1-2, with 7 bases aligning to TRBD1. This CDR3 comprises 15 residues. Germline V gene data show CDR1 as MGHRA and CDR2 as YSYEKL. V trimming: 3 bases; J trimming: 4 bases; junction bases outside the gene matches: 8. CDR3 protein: CASSQHTGDGYGYTF. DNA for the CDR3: TGCGCCAGCAGCCAGCACACAGGGGACGGCTATGGCTACACCTTC.

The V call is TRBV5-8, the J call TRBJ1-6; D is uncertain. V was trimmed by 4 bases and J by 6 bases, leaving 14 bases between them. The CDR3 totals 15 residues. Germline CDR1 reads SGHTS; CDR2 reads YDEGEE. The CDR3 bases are TGTGCCAGCAGCCCCAAGGAGGGATTTAATTCACCCCTCCACTTT. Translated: CASSPKEGFNSPLHF.

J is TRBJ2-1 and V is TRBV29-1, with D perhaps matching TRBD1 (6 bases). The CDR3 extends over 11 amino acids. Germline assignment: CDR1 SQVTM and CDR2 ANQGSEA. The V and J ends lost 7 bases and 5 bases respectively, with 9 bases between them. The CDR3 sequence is CSARGNNEQFF. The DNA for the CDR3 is TGCAGCGCCAGGGGCAACAATGAGCAGTTCTTC.

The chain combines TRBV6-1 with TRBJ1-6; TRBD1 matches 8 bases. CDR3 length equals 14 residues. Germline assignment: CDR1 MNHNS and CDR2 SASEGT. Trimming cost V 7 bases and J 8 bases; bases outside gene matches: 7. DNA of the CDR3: TGTGCCAGCACCTCGGGACAGGATTATTCACCCCTCCACTTT. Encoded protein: CASTSGQDYSPLHF.

CDR3 DNA sequence: TGTGCCAGCAGCCCGGTGACAGGGTCTATGGAGACCCAGTACTTC. Translated, it gives CASSPVTGSMETQYF. The chain employs TRBV5-5 and TRBJ2-5; 7 nucleotides line up with TRBD1. The J segment lost 5 bases and the V segment lost 4 bases, leaving 11 bases of the junction unmatched. Germline V gene lookup returns CDR1 SGHKS and CDR2 YYEKEE (reference sequence). The CDR3 totals 15 residues.

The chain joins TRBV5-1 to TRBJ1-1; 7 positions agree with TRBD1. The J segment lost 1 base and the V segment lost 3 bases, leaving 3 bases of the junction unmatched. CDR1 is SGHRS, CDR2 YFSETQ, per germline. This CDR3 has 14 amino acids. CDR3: CASSSGQTNTEAFF. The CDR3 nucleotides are TGCGCCAGCAGCTCGGGACAGACGAACACTGAAGCTTTCTTT.

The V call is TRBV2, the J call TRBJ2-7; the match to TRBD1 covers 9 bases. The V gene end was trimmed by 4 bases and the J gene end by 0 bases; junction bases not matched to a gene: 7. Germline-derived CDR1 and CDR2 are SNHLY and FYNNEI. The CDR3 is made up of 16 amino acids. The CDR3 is CASSGLGTGSSYEQYF. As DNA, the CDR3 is TGTGCCAGCAGTGGATTAGGGACAGGGAGCTCCTACGAGCAGTACTTC. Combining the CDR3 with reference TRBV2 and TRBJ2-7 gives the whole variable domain EPEVTQTPSHQVTQMGQEVILRCVPISNHLYFYWYRQILGQKVEFLVSFYNNEISEKSEIFDDQFSVERPDGSNFTLKIRSTKLEDSAMYFCASSGLGTGSSYEQYFGPGTRLTVT.

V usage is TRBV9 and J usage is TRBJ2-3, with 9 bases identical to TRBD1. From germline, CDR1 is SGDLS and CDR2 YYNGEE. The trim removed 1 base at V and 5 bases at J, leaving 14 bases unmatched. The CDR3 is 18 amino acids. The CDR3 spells CASSVRPITGGAGDTQYF. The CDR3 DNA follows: TGTGCCAGCAGCGTACGCCCAATCACAGGGGGCGCAGGAGATACGCAGTATTTT.

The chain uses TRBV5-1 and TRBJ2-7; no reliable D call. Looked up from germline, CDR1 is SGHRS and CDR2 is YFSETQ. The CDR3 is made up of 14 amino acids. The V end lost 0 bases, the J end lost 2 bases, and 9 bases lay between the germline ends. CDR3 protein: CASSLAESTYEQYF. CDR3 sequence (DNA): TGCGCCAGCAGCTTGGCCGAGTCTACCTACGAGCAGTACTTC.

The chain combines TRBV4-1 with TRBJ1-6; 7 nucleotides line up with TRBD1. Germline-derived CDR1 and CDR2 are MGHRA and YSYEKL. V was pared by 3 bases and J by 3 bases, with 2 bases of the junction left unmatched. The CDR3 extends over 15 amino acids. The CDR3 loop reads CASSQRDSYNSPLHF. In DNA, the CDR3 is TGCGCCAGCAGCCAGCGGGACAGCTATAATTCACCCCTCCACTTT.

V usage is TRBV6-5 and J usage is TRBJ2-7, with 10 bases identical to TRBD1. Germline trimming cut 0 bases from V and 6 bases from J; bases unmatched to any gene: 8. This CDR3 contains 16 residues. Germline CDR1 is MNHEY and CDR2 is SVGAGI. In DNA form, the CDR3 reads TGTGCCAGCAGTTACTCTTTCAGACAGGGGGCGGGCGAGCAGTACTTC. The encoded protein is CASSYSFRQGAGEQYF.

CDR3 nucleotide sequence: TGTGCCAGCAGGGGTGGAGGTGATACGCAGTATTTT. It codes for CASRGGGDTQYF. This chain links TRBV21-1 with TRBJ2-3; whether TRBD2, the table's D call, matches the DNA was not checked. TRBV21-1 is an annotated pseudogene. The length of the CDR3 is 12 residues.